A selection of T cell receptor beta chains follows, all from one sample in a study of T cell responses to AZD1222 COVID-19 vaccine. Sequencing was performed with immunoSEQ multiplex PCR; in TCRdb, only in-frame clones are kept and a portion is missing. Of more than 80,000 clones in the sample, roughly 88% were seen once. Sample: peripheral blood, taken on day 0 of AZD1222 vaccination. Receptors originate from an adult in good health. Both conserved end residues are part of each CDR3.

v_call	j_call	cdr3_aa
TRBV7-8	TRBJ1-3	CASSGRTVSGNTIYF
TRBV28	TRBJ1-6	CAIPGDSRNSPLHF
TRBV10-3	TRBJ1-5	CAISEAGNQPQHF
TRBV27	TRBJ1-6	CASSGGGSSPLHF
TRBV2	TRBJ2-7	CASSEGWRSSYEQYF
TRBV4-2	TRBJ1-5	CASSQDPDPNQPQHF
TRBV5-4	TRBJ2-2	CASSLLGQGATGELFF
TRBV28	TRBJ2-2	CASSPPGRLGGELFF
TRBV5-1	TRBJ2-7	CASSSGLAGDVYEQYF
TRBV19	TRBJ2-7	CASSAGLAGYEQYF